This TCR beta chain is drawn from a study of T cells after yellow fever vaccination (dated by TCRdb to between 2017 and 2020). Background on the whole study: Memory subsets (EM, EMRA, CM and Tscm) were sorted on a BD FACS Aria III using CD3, CD45RA, CCR7 and CD95 staining. The SMART-Seq v4 Ultra Low Input RNA kit was used to prepare libraries from fractions with low cell numbers. To track T-cell clones before and after primary and booster YFV17D yellow fever vaccination, bulk TCR alpha and beta repertoires were sequenced longitudinally. Two healthy male donors made up the cohort, one aged 18 to 30 years and the other aged 30 to 40 years. Bulk PBMC replicates and cell subsets were isolated from blood drawn at multiple timepoints before and after both primary and secondary immunization. Memory subsets were sorted on days 0, 15 and 45 and at 18 months after primary vaccination, and on days 0, 15 and 45 after the 30-year booster. General study outcomes and caveats: Computational filtering was required because FACS-sorted repertoires could contain abundant contaminating clonotypes from the bulk population. In the sorted memory subsets on day 0, nearly all of the vaccine-responding clonotypes fell below detection. The secondary T-cell response was weaker than the primary response but faster, peaking on day 5 instead of day 15. A small fraction of clonotypes appeared in both the CD4 and CD8 compartments, likely as a result of convergent recombination. Most clones expanded after primary vaccination (roughly 96% of CD4 and roughly 91% of CD8) were re-detected after the booster, suggesting that broad memory maintenance occurred. Because the study included only a couple of donors, the extent to which the findings can be generalized is limited.

The sample's treatment or condition, from its label and the paper: live attenuated yellow fever vaccine strain. A standard Ficoll-Paque protocol was used to isolate PBMCs from peripheral blood. RNA from sorted memory subsets was extracted with the RNeasy Micro Kit. This clonotype was seen repeatedly, ten times or more. Base quality data are lacking; no much larger clone is found one base away. The CDR3 contains 14 residues, cysteine and phenylalanine counted. The only DNA kept is the CDR3, 42 bases in frame from the first base. Reading the germline V gene gives CDR1 SGDLS and CDR2 YYNGEE. Trimming takes 0 bases from V and 6 bases from J, and the germline ends sit 10 bases apart. TCR cDNA was synthesized by 5'RACE template switching, which introduced a universal primer site and unique molecular identifiers. cDNA synthesis was primed from both the TCR alpha and TCR beta constant segments. Library amplification used two PCR steps, and the second PCR step added sample barcodes and sequencing adapters. Sequencing of libraries was performed on Illumina HiSeq 2500 (2x100 bp) or NovaSeq (2x150 bp). Turning to the authors' computational methods: Reads were demultiplexed and collapsed into UMI consensus sequences with MIGEC, and V(D)J alignment was performed with MiXCR. Using edgeR on replicate PBMC samples, clonotypes were called vaccine-responding if FDR was below 0.01 and the log2 fold change was above 5 up to day 15. Each bulk clonotype received a CD4 or CD8 identity based on whether the sequenced CD4 or CD8 repertoire contained that clonotype at higher abundance. To estimate how each clone was distributed across memory phenotypes, clonotype frequencies in memory subsets were weighted by FACS-sorted cell numbers. TCRdb reanalyzed the raw reads on its own, using fastp at Q25 for trimming and MiXCR for clone calling, and kept in-frame beta chains. Each entry is one CDR3 protein sequence, shown with its most common DNA and genes. For this entry, the V and J calls and clone size follow TCRdb and not the study's own pipeline. A total of about 25,000 distinct CDR3 sequences appear in this sample, around 3.5% of them only once. The ten largest make up more than 0.75% of the sample.

The V gene is TRBV9 and the J gene is TRBJ2-1, with TRBD1 perhaps the D gene, on 6 matching bases. The receptor was derived from a man younger than 30 who received the YFV17D yellow fever vaccine. The material sequenced was PBMCs, either bulk or a sorted T-cell subset (CD4+, CD8+, memory, or dextramer-sorted; not recorded which), taken roughly 47 days after the first yellow fever vaccination. This receptor carries the CDR3 CASSVAQGGNEQFF. Here is the DNA: TGTGCCAGCAGCGTAGCTCAAGGGGGCAATGAGCAGTTCTTC.